The present T cell receptor (beta chain) was sequenced within a study of control samples from healthy donors and cancer patients. Germline lookup yields CDR1 SGHRS and CDR2 YFSETQ. This CDR3 spans 15 amino acids. Trimming cost V 3 bases and J 6 bases; bases outside gene matches: 8. The repertoire was sequenced with immunoSEQ multiplex PCR; TCRdb's copy has only in-frame clones and lacks some. The sample records tens of thousands of clones, roughly 82% being singletons. The chain employs TRBV5-1 and TRBJ2-7, with 11 bases that match TRBD2. The sequence derives from a man in his forties or fifties in good health. The sequenced sample was blood. The CDR3 reads CASSSLAGGRSEQYF. The DNA for the CDR3 is TGCGCCAGCAGCTCTCTAGCGGGAGGCCGCTCCGAGCAGTACTTC.